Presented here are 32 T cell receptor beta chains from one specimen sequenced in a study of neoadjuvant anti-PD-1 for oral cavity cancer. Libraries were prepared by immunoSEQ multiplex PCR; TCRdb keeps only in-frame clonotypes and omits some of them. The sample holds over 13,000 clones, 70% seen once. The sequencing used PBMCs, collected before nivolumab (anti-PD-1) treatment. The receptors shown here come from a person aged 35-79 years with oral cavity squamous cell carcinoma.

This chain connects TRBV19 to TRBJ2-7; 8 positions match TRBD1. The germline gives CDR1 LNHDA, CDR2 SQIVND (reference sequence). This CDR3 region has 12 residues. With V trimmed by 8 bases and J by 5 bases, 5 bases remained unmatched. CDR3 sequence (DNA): TGTGCCAGTGGACAGGGTAACAACGAGCAGTACTTC. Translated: CASGQGNNEQYF.

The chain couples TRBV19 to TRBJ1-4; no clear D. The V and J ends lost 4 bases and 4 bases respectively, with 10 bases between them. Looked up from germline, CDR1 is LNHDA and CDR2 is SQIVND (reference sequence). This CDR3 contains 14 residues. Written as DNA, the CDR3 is TGTGCCAGTAGTAAACGAGAACTTAATGAAAAACTGTTTTTT. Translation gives CASSKRELNEKLFF.

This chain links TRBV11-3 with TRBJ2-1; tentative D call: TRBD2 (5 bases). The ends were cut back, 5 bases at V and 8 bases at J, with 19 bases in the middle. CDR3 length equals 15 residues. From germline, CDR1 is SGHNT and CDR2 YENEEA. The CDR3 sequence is CASSQGVSSIYEQFF. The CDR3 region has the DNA TGTGCCAGCAGCCAAGGTGTGTCTAGCATATATGAGCAGTTCTTC.

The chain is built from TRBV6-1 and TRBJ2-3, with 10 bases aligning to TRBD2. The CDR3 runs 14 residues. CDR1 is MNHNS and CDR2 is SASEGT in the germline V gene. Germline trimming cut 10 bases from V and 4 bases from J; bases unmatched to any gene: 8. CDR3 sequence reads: CAILLAGVADTQYF. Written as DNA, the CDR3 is TGTGCCATCCTGCTAGCGGGGGTGGCAGATACGCAGTATTTT.

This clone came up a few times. CDR3 bases: TGTGCCAGCAGCGCCCCAGGGGCCCTCGGGGAGCTGTTTTTT. Amino acid sequence: CASSAPGALGELFF. This chain connects TRBV5-4 to TRBJ2-2; D is possibly TRBD1 (6 bases). The V and J ends lost 4 bases and 7 bases respectively, with 14 bases between them. The CDR3 extends over 14 amino acids. Germline assignment: CDR1 SGHNT and CDR2 YYREEE (reference sequence). Combining the CDR3 with reference TRBV5-4 and TRBJ2-2 gives the whole variable domain ETGVTQSPTHLIKTRGQQVTLRCSSQSGHNTVSWYQQALGQGPQFIFQYYREEENGRGNFPPRFSGLQFPNYSSELNVNALELDDSALYLCASSAPGALGELFFGEGSRLTVL.

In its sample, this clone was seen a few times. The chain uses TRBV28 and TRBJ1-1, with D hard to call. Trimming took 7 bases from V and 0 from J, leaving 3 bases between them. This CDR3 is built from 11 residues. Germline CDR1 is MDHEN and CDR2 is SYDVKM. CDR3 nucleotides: TGTGCCAGCATAATGAACACTGAAGCTTTCTTT. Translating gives CASIMNTEAFF.

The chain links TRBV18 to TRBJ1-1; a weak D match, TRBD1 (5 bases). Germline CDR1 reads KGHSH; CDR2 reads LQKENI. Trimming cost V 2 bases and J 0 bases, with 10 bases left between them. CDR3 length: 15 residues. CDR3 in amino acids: CASSPDSFMNTEAFF. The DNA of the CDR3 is TGTGCCAGCTCACCAGACAGCTTCATGAACACTGAAGCTTTCTTT.

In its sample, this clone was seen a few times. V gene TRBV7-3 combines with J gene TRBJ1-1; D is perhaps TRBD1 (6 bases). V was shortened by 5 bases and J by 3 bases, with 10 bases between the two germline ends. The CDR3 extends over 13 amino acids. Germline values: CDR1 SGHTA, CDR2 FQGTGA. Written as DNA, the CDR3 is TGTGCCAGCAGCCCCGGGACATACACTGAAGCTTTCTTT. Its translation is CASSPGTYTEAFF.

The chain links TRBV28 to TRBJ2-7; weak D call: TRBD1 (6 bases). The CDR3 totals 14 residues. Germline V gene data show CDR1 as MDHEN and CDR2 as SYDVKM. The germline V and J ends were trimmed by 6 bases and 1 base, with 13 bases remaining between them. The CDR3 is CASRAKGESYEQYF. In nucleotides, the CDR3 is TGTGCCAGCAGGGCTAAGGGGGAGTCCTACGAGCAGTACTTC.

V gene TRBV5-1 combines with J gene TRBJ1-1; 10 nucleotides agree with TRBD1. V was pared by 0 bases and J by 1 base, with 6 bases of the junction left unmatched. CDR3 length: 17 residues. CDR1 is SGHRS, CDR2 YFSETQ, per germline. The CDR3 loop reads CASSLAGTGDENTEAFF. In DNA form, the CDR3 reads TGCGCCAGCAGCTTGGCCGGGACAGGGGATGAGAACACTGAAGCTTTCTTT.

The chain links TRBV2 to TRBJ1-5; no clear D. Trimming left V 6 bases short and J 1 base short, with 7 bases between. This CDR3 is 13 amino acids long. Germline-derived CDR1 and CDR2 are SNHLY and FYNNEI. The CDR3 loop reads CASRFDSNQPQHF. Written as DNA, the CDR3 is TGTGCCAGCAGGTTTGACAGCAATCAGCCCCAGCATTTT.

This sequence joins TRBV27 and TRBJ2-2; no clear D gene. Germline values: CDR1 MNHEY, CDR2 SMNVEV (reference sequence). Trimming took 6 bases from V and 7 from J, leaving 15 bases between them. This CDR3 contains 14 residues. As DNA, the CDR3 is TGTGCCAGCAGCCCCGCCGGTCCCGGCGGGGAGCTGTTTTTT. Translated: CASSPAGPGGELFF.

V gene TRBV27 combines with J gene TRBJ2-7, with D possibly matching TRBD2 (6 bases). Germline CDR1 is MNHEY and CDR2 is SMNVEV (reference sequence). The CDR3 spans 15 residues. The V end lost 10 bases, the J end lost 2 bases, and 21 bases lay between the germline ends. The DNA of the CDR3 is TGTGCCACCTCCCCCCTGGGGGGTCGGGCCTACGAGCAGTACTTC. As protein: CATSPLGGRAYEQYF.

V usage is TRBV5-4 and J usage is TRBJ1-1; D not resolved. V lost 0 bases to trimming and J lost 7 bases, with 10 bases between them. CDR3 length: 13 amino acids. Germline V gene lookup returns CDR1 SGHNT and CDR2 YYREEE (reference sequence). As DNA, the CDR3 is TGTGCCAGCAGCTTGGCCCCAACTGATGAAGCTTTCTTT. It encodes CASSLAPTDEAFF.

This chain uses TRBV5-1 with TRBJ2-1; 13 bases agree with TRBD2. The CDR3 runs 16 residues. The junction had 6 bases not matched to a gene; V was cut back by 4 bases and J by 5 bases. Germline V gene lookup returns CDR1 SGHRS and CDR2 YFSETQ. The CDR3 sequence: CASSLPGLAGNNEQFF. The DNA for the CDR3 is TGCGCCAGCAGCCTCCCGGGACTAGCGGGAAACAATGAGCAGTTCTTC.

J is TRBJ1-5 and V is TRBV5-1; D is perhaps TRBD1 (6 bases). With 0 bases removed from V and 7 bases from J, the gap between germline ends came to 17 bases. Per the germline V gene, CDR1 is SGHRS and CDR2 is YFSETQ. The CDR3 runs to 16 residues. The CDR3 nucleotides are TGCGCCAGCAGCTTGGGGGACCTAGGGGGTGGACAGCCCCAGCATTTT. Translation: CASSLGDLGGGQPQHF. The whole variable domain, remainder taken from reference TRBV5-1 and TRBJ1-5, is KAGVTQTPRYLIKTRGQQVTLSCSPISGHRSVSWYQQTPGQGLQFLFEYFSETQRNKGNFPGRFSGRQFSNSRSEMNVSTLELGDSALYLCASSLGDLGGGQPQHFGDGTRLSIL.

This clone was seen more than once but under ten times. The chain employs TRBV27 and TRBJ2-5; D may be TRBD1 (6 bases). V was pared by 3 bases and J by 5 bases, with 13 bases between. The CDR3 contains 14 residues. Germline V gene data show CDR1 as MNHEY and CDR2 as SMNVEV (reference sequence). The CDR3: CASSFKTTGETQYF. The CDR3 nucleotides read TGTGCCAGCAGTTTTAAGACTACAGGGGAGACCCAGTACTTC.

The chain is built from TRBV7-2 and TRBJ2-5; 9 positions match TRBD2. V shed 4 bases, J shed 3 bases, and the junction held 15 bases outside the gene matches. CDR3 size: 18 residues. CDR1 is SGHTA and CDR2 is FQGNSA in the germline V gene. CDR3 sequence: CASSSMEGASGVKETQYF. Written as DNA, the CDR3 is TGTGCCAGCAGCTCCATGGAGGGGGCTAGCGGGGTTAAAGAGACCCAGTACTTC.

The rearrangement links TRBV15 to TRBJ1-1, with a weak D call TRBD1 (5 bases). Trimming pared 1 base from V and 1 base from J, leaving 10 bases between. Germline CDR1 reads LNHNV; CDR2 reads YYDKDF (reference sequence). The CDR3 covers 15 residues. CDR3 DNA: TGTGCCACCAGCAGAGGCAGGGAAAGGAACACTGAAGCTTTCTTT. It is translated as CATSRGRERNTEAFF.

CDR3 region: CASSYHGGGQPQHF. CDR3 bases: TGTGCCAGCAGTTACCACGGAGGGGGCCAGCCCCAGCATTTT. The rearrangement joins TRBV6-5 to TRBJ1-5, with 7 bases that match TRBD1. The CDR3 is 14 amino acids. Germline lookup yields CDR1 MNHEY and CDR2 SVGAGI. After removal of 2 bases from V and 7 bases from J, the junction contained 5 bases not matched to a gene.

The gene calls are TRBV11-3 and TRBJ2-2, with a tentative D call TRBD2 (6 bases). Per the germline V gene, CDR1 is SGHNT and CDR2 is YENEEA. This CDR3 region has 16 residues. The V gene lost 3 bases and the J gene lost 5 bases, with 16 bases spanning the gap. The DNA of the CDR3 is TGTGCCAGCAGCTTGGAACCGGGGCGGGGTACCGGGGAGCTGTTTTTT. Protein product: CASSLEPGRGTGELFF. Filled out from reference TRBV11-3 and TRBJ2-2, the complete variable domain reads EAGVVQSPRYKIIEKKQPVAFWCNPISGHNTLYWYLQNLGQGPELLIRYENEEAVDDSQLPKDRFSAERLKGVDSTLKIQPAELGDSAVYLCASSLEPGRGTGELFFGEGSRLTVL.

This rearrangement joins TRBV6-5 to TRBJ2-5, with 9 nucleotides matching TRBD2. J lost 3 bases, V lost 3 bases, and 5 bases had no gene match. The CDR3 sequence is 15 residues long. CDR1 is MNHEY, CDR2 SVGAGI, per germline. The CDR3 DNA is TGTGCCAGCAGTTATAGGGCTAGCGGGAAAGAGACCCAGTACTTC. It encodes CASSYRASGKETQYF.

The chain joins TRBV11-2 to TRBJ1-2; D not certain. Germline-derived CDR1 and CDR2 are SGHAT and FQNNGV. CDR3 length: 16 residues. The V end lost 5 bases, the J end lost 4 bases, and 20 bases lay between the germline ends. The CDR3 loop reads CASSVPSRGAPYGYTF. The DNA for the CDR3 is TGTGCCAGCAGCGTCCCAAGTCGGGGTGCCCCCTATGGCTACACCTTC. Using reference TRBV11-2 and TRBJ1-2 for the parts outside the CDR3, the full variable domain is EAGVAQSPRYKIIEKRQSVAFWCNPISGHATLYWYQQILGQGPKLLIQFQNNGVVDDSQLPKDRFSAERLKGVDSTLKIQPAKLEDSAVYLCASSVPSRGAPYGYTFGSGTRLTVV.

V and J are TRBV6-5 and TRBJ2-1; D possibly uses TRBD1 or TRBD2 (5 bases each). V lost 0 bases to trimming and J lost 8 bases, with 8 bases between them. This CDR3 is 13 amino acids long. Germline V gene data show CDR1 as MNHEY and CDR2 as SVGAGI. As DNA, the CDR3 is TGTGCCAGCAGTTACTCGCAGGGAGATGAGCAGTTCTTC. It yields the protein CASSYSQGDEQFF.

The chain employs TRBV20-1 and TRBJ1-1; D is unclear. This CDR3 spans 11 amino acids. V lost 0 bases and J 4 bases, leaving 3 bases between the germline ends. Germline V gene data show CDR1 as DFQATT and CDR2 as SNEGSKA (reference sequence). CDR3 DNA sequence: TGCAGTGCTAGAGAAGCCACTGAAGCTTTCTTT. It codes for CSAREATEAFF.

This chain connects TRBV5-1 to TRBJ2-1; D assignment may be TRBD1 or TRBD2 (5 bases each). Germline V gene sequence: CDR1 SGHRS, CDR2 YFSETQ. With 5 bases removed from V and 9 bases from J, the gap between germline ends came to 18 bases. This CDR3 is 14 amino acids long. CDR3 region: CASRAGTKRGEQFF. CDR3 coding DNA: TGCGCCAGCAGGGCCGGGACGAAACGGGGTGAGCAGTTCTTC.

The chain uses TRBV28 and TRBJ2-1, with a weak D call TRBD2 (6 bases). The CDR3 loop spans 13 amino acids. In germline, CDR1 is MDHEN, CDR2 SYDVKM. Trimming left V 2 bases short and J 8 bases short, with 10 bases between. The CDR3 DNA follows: TGTGCCAGCAGTTTACTAGCGAGGGATGAGCAGTTCTTC. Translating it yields CASSLLARDEQFF.

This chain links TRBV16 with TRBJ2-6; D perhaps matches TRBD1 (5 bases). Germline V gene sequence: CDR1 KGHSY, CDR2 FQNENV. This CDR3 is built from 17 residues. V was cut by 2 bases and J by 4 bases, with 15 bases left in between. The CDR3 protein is CASSQIMTVAGANVLTF. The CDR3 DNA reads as TGTGCCAGCAGCCAAATTATGACAGTTGCCGGGGCCAACGTCCTGACTTTC.

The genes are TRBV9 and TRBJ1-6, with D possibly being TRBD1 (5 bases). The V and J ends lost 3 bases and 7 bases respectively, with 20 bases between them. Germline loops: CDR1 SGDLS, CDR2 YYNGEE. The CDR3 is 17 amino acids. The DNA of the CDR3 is TGTGCCAGCAGCGCCCGAGGGGCCAGGGTGGTGAATTCACCCCTCCACTTT. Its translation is CASSARGARVVNSPLHF. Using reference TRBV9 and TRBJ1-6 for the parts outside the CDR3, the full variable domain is DSGVTQTPKHLITATGQRVTLRCSPRSGDLSVYWYQQSLDQGLQFLIQYYNGEERAKGNILERFSAQQFPDLHSELNLSSLELGDSALYFCASSARGARVVNSPLHFGNGTRLTVT.

This CDR3 reads CASSRRETGDHEQYF. Here the CDR3 DNA reads TGTGCCAGCAGCCGCCGTGAGACAGGGGACCACGAGCAGTACTTC. The chain combines TRBV6-5 with TRBJ2-7; 8 bases align to TRBD1. V shed 6 bases, J shed 5 bases, and the junction held 12 bases outside the gene matches. From germline, CDR1 is MNHEY and CDR2 SVGAGI. CDR3 length: 15 residues.

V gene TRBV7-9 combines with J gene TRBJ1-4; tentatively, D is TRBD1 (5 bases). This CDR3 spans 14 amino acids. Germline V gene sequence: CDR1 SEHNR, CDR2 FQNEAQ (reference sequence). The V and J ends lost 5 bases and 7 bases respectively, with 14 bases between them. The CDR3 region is CASSPARVTEKLFF. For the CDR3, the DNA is TGTGCCAGCAGCCCGGCCAGGGTGACTGAAAAACTGTTTTTT.

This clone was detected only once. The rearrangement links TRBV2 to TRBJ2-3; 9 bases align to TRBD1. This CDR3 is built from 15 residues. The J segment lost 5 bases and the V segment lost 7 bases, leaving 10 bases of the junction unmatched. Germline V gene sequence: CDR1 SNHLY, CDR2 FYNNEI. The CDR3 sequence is CASTFRTGAGDTQYF. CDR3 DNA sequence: TGTGCCAGCACTTTTCGGACAGGGGCGGGAGATACGCAGTATTTT.